The rows below give T cell receptor beta chains drawn from one sample of a study of shared clonotypes between healthy human individuals. TCRdb's table, derived via immunoSEQ multiplex PCR, lists solely in-frame clones and lacks some. The sample lists roughly 650,000 clones, less than 98% occurring once. The sample taken for sequencing was naive CD4+ T cells sorted from blood. The receptors were sampled from a woman under 40 in good health. Both conserved end residues are part of each CDR3. D genes are given only for firm matches. Only some rows state a clone size, as once, few, many or a class for expanded clones.

V gene: TRBV19
J gene: TRBJ2-1
clone size: .
D gene: TRBD2
CDR3 DNA: TGTGCCAGTAGTATGGTAGCGGGAGTGGAAAATGAGCAGTTCTTC
CDR3 protein: CASSMVAGVENEQFF

V gene: TRBV28
J gene: TRBJ1-1
clone size: .
D gene: .
CDR3 DNA: TGTGCCAGCAGTTTATGGGTCAGGGGTTCCGATGAAGCTTTCTTT
CDR3 protein: CASSLWVRGSDEAFF

V gene: TRBV5-1
J gene: TRBJ2-6
clone size: .
D gene: .
CDR3 DNA: TGCGCCAGCAGCCCACCAACAGGTACTGGGGCCAACGTCCTGACTTTC
CDR3 protein: CASSPPTGTGANVLTF

V gene: TRBV28
J gene: TRBJ2-4
clone size: .
D gene: .
CDR3 DNA: TGTGCCAGCAGTTTGAGGGACGATCCTTTGGCCAAAAACATTCAGTACTTC
CDR3 protein: CASSLRDDPLAKNIQYF

V gene: TRBV11-2
J gene: TRBJ2-5
clone size: once
D gene: TRBD2
CDR3 DNA: TGTGCCAGCAGCTCCTTTTGGGTTGCGGGAGGGCAAGAGACCCAGTACTTC
CDR3 protein: CASSSFWVAGGQETQYF

V gene: TRBV5-1
J gene: TRBJ1-4
clone size: .
D gene: .
CDR3 DNA: TGCGCCAGCAGCTTGGCCGGGACGGTAGAAAAACTGTTTTTT
CDR3 protein: CASSLAGTVEKLFF

V gene: TRBV29-1
J gene: TRBJ1-1
clone size: .
D gene: .
CDR3 DNA: TGCAGCGTTGACGGGAACGCTGAAGCTTTCTTT
CDR3 protein: CSVDGNAEAFF

V gene: TRBV5-1
J gene: TRBJ2-1
clone size: once
D gene: .
CDR3 DNA: TGCGCCAGCAGCCTGATCCTTGGCGTCGCCTACAATGAGCAGTTCTTC
CDR3 protein: CASSLILGVAYNEQFF

V gene: TRBV6-5
J gene: TRBJ1-1
clone size: .
D gene: TRBD1
CDR3 DNA: TGTGCCAGCAGTTACCGGACAGGGCGACTCACTGAAGCTTTCTTT
CDR3 protein: CASSYRTGRLTEAFF

V gene: TRBV5-1
J gene: TRBJ1-1
clone size: .
D gene: .
CDR3 DNA: TGCGCCAGCAGCTCAACCATGACAGTGAACACTGAAGCTTTCTTT
CDR3 protein: CASSSTMTVNTEAFF

V gene: TRBV25-1
J gene: TRBJ1-3
clone size: .
D gene: .
CDR3 DNA: TGTGCCAGCAGTGAATTCCCCCGACAGGTACCCTCTGGAAACACCATATATTTT
CDR3 protein: CASSEFPRQVPSGNTIYF

V gene: TRBV5-1
J gene: TRBJ2-2
clone size: once
D gene: .
CDR3 DNA: TGCGCCAGCAGCTTGGCCCTTACCGGGGAGCTGTTTTTT
CDR3 protein: CASSLALTGELFF

V gene: TRBV18
J gene: TRBJ2-1
clone size: .
D gene: .
CDR3 DNA: TGTGCCAGCTCAGCCAATTCCCCCCTTGGCGGGACCTCCTACAATGAGCAGTTCTTC
CDR3 protein: CASSANSPLGGTSYNEQFF

V gene: TRBV9
J gene: TRBJ1-4
clone size: .
D gene: TRBD1
CDR3 DNA: TGTGCCAGCAGCGCCGCGGGACAGGGCGGTGAAAAACTGTTTTTT
CDR3 protein: CASSAAGQGGEKLFF

V gene: TRBV11-2
J gene: TRBJ2-1
clone size: .
D gene: .
CDR3 DNA: TGTGCCAGCAGCTTGACAGGACGTGCATACAATGAGCAGTTCTTC
CDR3 protein: CASSLTGRAYNEQFF

V gene: TRBV19
J gene: TRBJ2-7
clone size: .
D gene: TRBD2
CDR3 DNA: TGTGCCAGTAGTGTGGGCCCCTTGATTAGCGGGCGTCGTGGCGAGCAGTACTTC
CDR3 protein: CASSVGPLISGRRGEQYF

V gene: TRBV28
J gene: TRBJ2-1
clone size: .
D gene: TRBD1
CDR3 DNA: TGTGCCAGCAGGACCCTTCCGGGACAGAGAGACAATGAGCAGTTCTTC
CDR3 protein: CASRTLPGQRDNEQFF

V gene: TRBV15
J gene: TRBJ2-5
clone size: .
D gene: .
CDR3 DNA: TGTGCCACCAGCAGAGATCTTGAGACCCAGTACTTC
CDR3 protein: CATSRDLETQYF

V gene: TRBV4-1
J gene: TRBJ1-3
clone size: .
D gene: .
CDR3 DNA: TGCGCCAGCAGCCCGGACAGCTCTGGAAACACCATATATTTT
CDR3 protein: CASSPDSSGNTIYF

V gene: TRBV7-2
J gene: TRBJ2-7
clone size: .
D gene: TRBD2
CDR3 DNA: TGTGCCAGCAGCTTAGGTAGCGGGAGTGGTGTTTACGAGCAGTACTTC
CDR3 protein: CASSLGSGSGVYEQYF

V gene: TRBV19
J gene: TRBJ1-3
clone size: .
D gene: TRBD1
CDR3 DNA: TGTGCCAGTAGTAGCAGTTGGGACAGCGGAGGAAACACCATATATTTT
CDR3 protein: CASSSSWDSGGNTIYF

V gene: TRBV10-2
J gene: TRBJ2-5
clone size: .
D gene: TRBD2
CDR3 DNA: TGCGCCAGCAGTCAGACTAGCGCGATGATAGGGGAGACCCAGTACTTC
CDR3 protein: CASSQTSAMIGETQYF

V gene: TRBV7-2
J gene: TRBJ2-3
clone size: once
D gene: TRBD2
CDR3 DNA: TGTGCCAGCAGCAAAAGCGGGAGATACACAGATACGCAGTATTTT
CDR3 protein: CASSKSGRYTDTQYF

V gene: TRBV5-1
J gene: TRBJ2-7
clone size: .
D gene: .
CDR3 DNA: TGCGCCAGCAGCATCGACGGAACCTCCTACGAGCAGTACTTC
CDR3 protein: CASSIDGTSYEQYF

V gene: TRBV10-3
J gene: TRBJ1-1
clone size: .
D gene: .
CDR3 DNA: TGTGCCATCAGCAGGGTGGGGGGTAACACTGAAGCTTTCTTT
CDR3 protein: CAISRVGGNTEAFF

V gene: TRBV9
J gene: TRBJ1-1
clone size: .
D gene: .
CDR3 DNA: TGTGCCAGCAGCCTACAGAACACTGAAGCTTTCTTT
CDR3 protein: CASSLQNTEAFF

V gene: TRBV14
J gene: TRBJ2-3
clone size: .
D gene: TRBD2
CDR3 DNA: TGTGCCAGCAGCCAAGACGGGACTAGGTCAGATACGCAGTATTTT
CDR3 protein: CASSQDGTRSDTQYF

V gene: TRBV5-1
J gene: TRBJ1-2
clone size: .
D gene: .
CDR3 DNA: TGCGCCAGCAGCTTGCTTGGCTATGGCTACACCTTC
CDR3 protein: CASSLLGYGYTF

V gene: TRBV14
J gene: TRBJ1-2
clone size: .
D gene: .
CDR3 DNA: TGTGCCAGCAGCCAATCCTTGAAGGAATTCTTCCGGGGCTACACCTTC
CDR3 protein: CASSQSLKEFFRGYTF

V gene: TRBV27
J gene: TRBJ2-7
clone size: .
D gene: .
CDR3 DNA: TGTGCCGGCAGGTTCAGTGTTCTGAACGAGCAGTACTTC
CDR3 protein: CAGRFSVLNEQYF

V gene: TRBV7-2
J gene: TRBJ2-2
clone size: .
D gene: .
CDR3 DNA: TGTGCCAGCAGCTTCAGGGAACGGACCGGGGAGCTGTTTTTT
CDR3 protein: CASSFRERTGELFF

V gene: TRBV19
J gene: TRBJ2-3
clone size: once
D gene: .
CDR3 DNA: TGTGCCAGTAGTAAACTCCGATCAGGGGCAGTGACAGATACGCAGTATTTT
CDR3 protein: CASSKLRSGAVTDTQYF

V gene: TRBV7-2
J gene: TRBJ2-3
clone size: .
D gene: .
CDR3 DNA: TGTGCCAGCAGCTTAGTTCCGGGAGTAGGCACAGATACGCAGTATTTT
CDR3 protein: CASSLVPGVGTDTQYF

V gene: TRBV29-1
J gene: TRBJ2-7
clone size: .
D gene: TRBD1
CDR3 DNA: TGCAGCGTTGTGGAATGGACAGGGAGCTCCTACGAGCAGTACTTC
CDR3 protein: CSVVEWTGSSYEQYF

V gene: TRBV9
J gene: TRBJ2-1
clone size: .
D gene: .
CDR3 DNA: TGTGCCAGCAGCGTAGCGGGTGAGCAGTTCTTC
CDR3 protein: CASSVAGEQFF

V gene: TRBV7-9
J gene: TRBJ1-3
clone size: .
D gene: .
CDR3 DNA: TGTGCCAGCAGCCTACAGGGTCGAAACACCATATATTTT
CDR3 protein: CASSLQGRNTIYF

V gene: TRBV28
J gene: TRBJ1-1
clone size: .
D gene: .
CDR3 DNA: TGTGCCAGCAGCGGGGTGGTGTGGGGCACTGAAGCTTTCTTT
CDR3 protein: CASSGVVWGTEAFF

V gene: TRBV5-1
J gene: TRBJ2-1
clone size: once
D gene: TRBD1
CDR3 DNA: TGCGCCAGCAGCACGGACAGGGCGAGCTTGGGCTTTTACAATGAGCAGTTCTTC
CDR3 protein: CASSTDRASLGFYNEQFF

V gene: TRBV7-2
J gene: TRBJ1-6
clone size: once
D gene: TRBD1
CDR3 DNA: TGTGCCAGCAGCCCGTGGACAGGGGAGACACCCCTCCACTTT
CDR3 protein: CASSPWTGETPLHF

V gene: TRBV19
J gene: TRBJ2-2
clone size: .
D gene: .
CDR3 DNA: TGTGCCAGTAGTTTTGGGACGGCGGTCACCGGGGAGCTGTTTTTT
CDR3 protein: CASSFGTAVTGELFF

V gene: TRBV5-4
J gene: TRBJ1-1
clone size: .
D gene: TRBD1
CDR3 DNA: TGTGCCAGCAGCTTGTTCGGGACAGGTAACACTGAAGCTTTCTTT
CDR3 protein: CASSLFGTGNTEAFF

V gene: TRBV5-4
J gene: TRBJ2-2
clone size: .
D gene: TRBD2
CDR3 DNA: TGTGCCAGCAGCTTGAGAGCGGGAGAAAAGGCCACCGGGGAGCTGTTTTTT
CDR3 protein: CASSLRAGEKATGELFF

V gene: TRBV19
J gene: TRBJ1-1
clone size: .
D gene: .
CDR3 DNA: TGTGCCAGTAACCCGACAGTGGTGTATAATAGAGCTGAAGCTTTCTTT
CDR3 protein: CASNPTVVYNRAEAFF

V gene: TRBV4-3
J gene: TRBJ2-7
clone size: once
D gene: .
CDR3 DNA: TGCGCCAGCAGCCAAGATTGGACTGTTGTGGAGCAGTACTTC
CDR3 protein: CASSQDWTVVEQYF

V gene: TRBV7-2
J gene: TRBJ2-3
clone size: .
D gene: .
CDR3 DNA: TGTGCCAGCAGCCCCCGACGGGGCACAGATACGCAGTATTTT
CDR3 protein: CASSPRRGTDTQYF

V gene: TRBV28
J gene: TRBJ2-7
clone size: .
D gene: .
CDR3 DNA: TGTGCCAGCAGTTTATGGCCCTGGAAAGGGGGAAGCTCCTACGAGCAGTACTTC
CDR3 protein: CASSLWPWKGGSSYEQYF

V gene: TRBV27
J gene: TRBJ2-3
clone size: .
D gene: .
CDR3 DNA: TGTGCCAGCAGGCGGGGAAGCACAGATACGCAGTATTTT
CDR3 protein: CASRRGSTDTQYF

V gene: TRBV28
J gene: TRBJ2-6
clone size: .
D gene: TRBD2
CDR3 DNA: TGTGCCAGCAGATACCGGGGGGCTGGGGCCAACGTCCTGACTTTC
CDR3 protein: CASRYRGAGANVLTF

V gene: TRBV28
J gene: TRBJ1-1
clone size: .
D gene: .
CDR3 DNA: TGTGCCAGCAGTTTAGAAGGTATGAACACTGAAGCTTTCTTT
CDR3 protein: CASSLEGMNTEAFF

V gene: TRBV5-1
J gene: TRBJ2-2
clone size: .
D gene: .
CDR3 DNA: TGCGCCAGCAGCTTCCTCGTCTCGGGAAACACCGGGGAGCTGTTTTTT
CDR3 protein: CASSFLVSGNTGELFF

V gene: TRBV28
J gene: TRBJ1-1
clone size: .
D gene: .
CDR3 DNA: TGTGCCAGCAGTTTATTTTCGCGAAGTGAAGCTTTCTTT
CDR3 protein: CASSLFSRSEAFF

V gene: TRBV28
J gene: TRBJ2-7
clone size: .
D gene: TRBD1
CDR3 DNA: TGTGCCAGCGATCGACAGGGACACACCTACGAGCAGTACTTC
CDR3 protein: CASDRQGHTYEQYF

V gene: TRBV7-9
J gene: TRBJ2-7
clone size: .
D gene: .
CDR3 DNA: TGTGCCAGCAGCCGCCTTGGGGGGTGGACTGATTCCTACGAGCAGTACTTC
CDR3 protein: CASSRLGGWTDSYEQYF

V gene: TRBV7-9
J gene: TRBJ1-3
clone size: .
D gene: TRBD1
CDR3 DNA: TGTGCCAGCAGCCGAGGGACAGCTGGAAACACCATATATTTT
CDR3 protein: CASSRGTAGNTIYF

V gene: TRBV28
J gene: TRBJ1-5
clone size: .
D gene: .
CDR3 DNA: TGTGCCAGCAGGTCAGGGTCTTATCAGCCCCAGCATTTT
CDR3 protein: CASRSGSYQPQHF

V gene: TRBV18
J gene: TRBJ1-1
clone size: .
D gene: .
CDR3 DNA: TGTGCCAGCTCACCGATGGACAGCCCCATAGGAACTGAAGCTTTCTTT
CDR3 protein: CASSPMDSPIGTEAFF

V gene: TRBV27
J gene: TRBJ2-6
clone size: .
D gene: .
CDR3 DNA: TGTGCCAGCAGTTTATACTTCAGCTCTGGGGCCAACGTCCTGACTTTC
CDR3 protein: CASSLYFSSGANVLTF

V gene: TRBV27
J gene: TRBJ2-1
clone size: .
D gene: TRBD2
CDR3 DNA: TGTGCCAGCAGTTTAGGCGGGAGGGCCCCCTACAATGAGCAGTTCTTC
CDR3 protein: CASSLGGRAPYNEQFF

V gene: TRBV4-2
J gene: TRBJ2-3
clone size: .
D gene: TRBD1
CDR3 DNA: TGTGCCAGCAGCCATCTCCCGGGACAGGGGGCGAAAGGGGTCCCCACAGATACGCAGTATTTT
CDR3 protein: CASSHLPGQGAKGVPTDTQYF

V gene: TRBV7-8
J gene: TRBJ1-2
clone size: .
D gene: TRBD1
CDR3 DNA: TGTGCCAGCAGCTTACAGAGACAGGGGAATGGCTACACCTTC
CDR3 protein: CASSLQRQGNGYTF